Listed here is a single T cell receptor (beta chain). This entry is derived from a study of cytotoxic CD8 clonotypes in ibrutinib-treated CLL. This CDR3 comprises 13 residues. V lost 2 bases to trimming and J lost 8 bases, with 9 bases between them. The germline V gene has CDR1 LGHNA and CDR2 YSLEER. Clones were sequenced by immunoSEQ multiplex PCR, and TCRdb holds only the in-frame ones, with some missing. The sample gives 100,000 to 150,000 clones, around 85% of which show up once; roughly 1.9% is in the top ten. The source material was PBMCs, sampled after 24 months of ibrutinib treatment. The sequence came from a human donor with chronic lymphocytic leukemia. V is TRBV4-3 and J is TRBJ1-4; possible D gene TRBD1, 5 bases. The CDR3 protein is CASSQQGGEKLFF. The DNA of the CDR3 is TGCGCCAGCAGCCAACAGGGAGGCGAAAAACTGTTTTTT.